The 25 T cell receptor beta chains below come from one sample, sequenced in a study of blood T cell repertoires in COVID-19. This table comes from immunoSEQ multiplex PCR, and its TCRdb copy is limited to in-frame clones, with some not included. The table lists 88,000 or so clones, 70% to 80% of them singletons. The sample was peripheral blood. The receptors were sampled from a human donor in a cohort sampled during active COVID-19.

The rearrangement joins TRBV11-1 to TRBJ2-1; TRBD2 aligns across 8 bases. Germline trimming cut 5 bases from V and 6 bases from J; bases unmatched to any gene: 6. The CDR3 spans 14 residues. Germline assignment: CDR1 SGHAT and CDR2 FQDESV (reference sequence). The CDR3 nucleotides read TGTGCCAGCAGCCCCGGGACTAGTAGCAATGAGCAGTTCTTC. Translated, it gives CASSPGTSSNEQFF.

The V and J genes are TRBV19 and TRBJ1-2; possibly TRBD1 for D (6 bases). The ends were cut back, 1 base at V and 6 bases at J, with 24 bases in the middle. The germline V gene has CDR1 LNHDA and CDR2 SQIVND (reference sequence). The CDR3 sequence is 18 residues long. In DNA form, the CDR3 reads TGTGCCAGTAGTATAGTGGGGAGCCAGGGGCGTGATTTGGATGGCTACACCTTC. Protein: CASSIVGSQGRDLDGYTF.

CDR3 in amino acids: CASSRRTTEQFF. The CDR3 region has the DNA TGCGCCAGCAGCCGGCGGACTACCGAGCAGTTCTTC. V is TRBV5-1 and J is TRBJ2-1, with D maybe TRBD2 (6 bases). The germline gives CDR1 SGHRS, CDR2 YFSETQ. Trimming removed 4 bases from V and 10 bases from J, with 12 bases in between. This CDR3 spans 12 amino acids.

The V call is TRBV18, the J call TRBJ1-6; no reliable D call. The CDR3 consists of 14 residues. With 3 bases removed from V and 0 bases from J, the gap between germline ends came to 3 bases. The germline V gene has CDR1 KGHSH and CDR2 LQKENI. CDR3 sequence reads: CASSPHSYNSPLHF. The CDR3 DNA sequence: TGTGCCAGCTCACCTCACTCCTATAATTCACCCCTCCACTTT.

The sample holds a few counts of this clone. The same CDR3 arises from other DNA sequences in this sample as well. The J gene is TRBJ1-1, the V gene TRBV19, with no clear D. Per the germline V gene, CDR1 is LNHDA and CDR2 is SQIVND (reference sequence). The CDR3 consists of 13 residues. Deletions cut 2 bases from V and 0 bases from J, with 4 bases between. The CDR3 DNA reads TGTGCCAGTAGTATATCGGTGAACACTGAAGCTTTCTTT. Translated: CASSISVNTEAFF.

The sample holds one count of this clone. This chain joins TRBV4-2 and TRBJ2-7, with 8 bases identical to TRBD1. Germline values: CDR1 LGHNA, CDR2 YNFKEQ. This CDR3 is 15 amino acids long. Trimming cost V 3 bases and J 2 bases; bases outside gene matches: 6. CDR3 nucleotide sequence: TGTGCCAGCAGCCAGGACAGGGCGATCGCCTACGAGCAGTACTTC. Amino acids: CASSQDRAIAYEQYF.

This chain joins TRBV30 and TRBJ1-2, with TRBD1 matching 7 bases. V lost 3 bases and J lost 9; bases outside the gene matches: 7. CDR1 GTSNPN and CDR2 SVGIG come from the germline V gene (reference sequence). The CDR3 has 12 amino acids. This CDR3 is CAWRRTGSSYTF. The CDR3 DNA sequence: TGTGCCTGGAGACGGACAGGATCAAGCTACACCTTC.

The CDR3 DNA reads TGTGCCAGCAGCCAAGCTGGGACTGAAGAGACCCAGTACTTC. Amino acids: CASSQAGTEETQYF. The genes are TRBV14 and TRBJ2-5, with D maybe TRBD2 (6 bases). Germline-derived CDR1 and CDR2 are SGHDN and FVKESK. This CDR3 has 14 residues. V lost 1 base and J lost 3, with 9 bases in between.

This sequence joins TRBV14 and TRBJ1-4; D may be TRBD1 (5 bases). With 3 bases removed from V and 7 bases from J, the gap between germline ends came to 9 bases. This CDR3 has 13 residues. Per the germline V gene, CDR1 is SGHDN and CDR2 is FVKESK. CDR3 DNA sequence: TGTGCCAGCAGCCAGGGGGGTCCTGAAAAACTGTTTTTT. Its protein is CASSQGGPEKLFF.

V and J are TRBV3-1 (or the pseudogene TRBV3-2) and TRBJ2-1, with TRBD2 matching 7 bases. Germline CDR1 LGHDT, CDR2 YNNKEL (reference sequence). The CDR3 runs 13 residues. V shed 11 bases and J 5 bases; nucleotides not matched to a gene: 9. The chain's CDR3 is CAGRGERDNEQFF. CDR3 coding DNA: TGTGCCGGCCGGGGGGAGAGGGACAATGAGCAGTTCTTC.

The gene calls are TRBV6-1 and TRBJ2-7; TRBD1 matches at 8 bases. Germline values: CDR1 MNHNS, CDR2 SASEGT. V was clipped by 2 bases and J by 5 bases; unmatched bases: 8. The CDR3 has 15 amino acids. In DNA form, the CDR3 reads TGTGCCAGCAGTGAATCGACAGGGGTATTGAACGAGCAGTACTTC. Translated: CASSESTGVLNEQYF.

V is TRBV9 and J is TRBJ2-3; D remains ambiguous. The CDR3 is made up of 13 amino acids. CDR1 and CDR2 from the germline V gene are SGDLS and YYNGEE. Trimming removed 0 bases at V and 4 bases at J, with 6 bases between. CDR3 in amino acids: CASSVVSPDTQYF. CDR3 coding DNA: TGTGCCAGCAGCGTAGTTAGCCCAGATACGCAGTATTTT.

This sequence joins TRBV6-5 and TRBJ1-4; D is perhaps TRBD1 (6 bases). CDR1 and CDR2 from the germline V gene are MNHEY and SVGAGI. The CDR3 has 14 amino acids. The V and J ends lost 6 bases and 4 bases respectively, with 12 bases between them. CDR3 loop: CASRLQGLNEKLFF. CDR3 nucleotide sequence: TGTGCCAGCAGATTACAGGGCCTTAATGAAAAACTGTTTTTT.

The chain joins TRBV3-1 (or the pseudogene TRBV3-2) to TRBJ2-4; D uncertain. CDR1 and CDR2 (germline): LGHDT, YNNKEL (reference sequence). The CDR3 covers 13 residues. V shed 6 bases and J shed 0 bases, with 6 bases lying between them. In nucleotides, the CDR3 is TGTGCCAGCAGTGGCCAAGCCAAAAACATTCAGTACTTC. It specifies CASSGQAKNIQYF.

The V call is TRBV5-4, the J call TRBJ2-5; D uncertain. V was clipped by 4 bases and J by 1 base, with 20 bases between them. Per the germline V gene, CDR1 is SGHNT and CDR2 is YYREEE (reference sequence). The CDR3 is made up of 17 amino acids. As DNA, the CDR3 is TGTGCCAGCAGCCCCCGTTTATCAACTGCCGGCCAAGAGACCCAGTACTTC. As protein: CASSPRLSTAGQETQYF.

The rearrangement links TRBV10-3 to TRBJ2-2; 9 nucleotides agree with TRBD2. CDR3 length: 17 residues. Trimming cost V 3 bases and J 0 bases; bases outside gene matches: 5. Per the germline V gene, CDR1 is ENHRY and CDR2 is SYGVKD. The DNA of the CDR3 is TGTGCCATCAGTGACGAAGGACTAGCGACGAACACCGGGGAGCTGTTTTTT. Encoded protein: CAISDEGLATNTGELFF.

The chain recombines TRBV24-1 with TRBJ2-5, with a weak D call TRBD2 (6 bases). The CDR3 is 16 amino acids. V lost 4 bases and J 2 bases, leaving 16 bases between the germline ends. In germline, CDR1 is KGHDR, CDR2 SFDVKD. The CDR3 region is CATSDRGTSLQETQYF. CDR3 DNA: TGTGCCACCAGTGACCGGGGGACTTCTCTTCAAGAGACCCAGTACTTC.

This clone was recorded many times. The rearrangement joins TRBV28 to TRBJ1-1; TRBD1 agrees at 9 bases. Germline assignment: CDR1 MDHEN and CDR2 SYDVKM. V lost 4 bases to trimming and J lost 0 bases; unmatched junction nucleotides: 6. CDR3 length equals 16 residues. CDR3 DNA sequence: TGTGCCAGCAGTTCTCTCGGACAGGGGATGAACACTGAAGCTTTCTTT. It codes for CASSSLGQGMNTEAFF.

This clone has a single count. V usage is TRBV28 and J usage is TRBJ1-2; D is ambiguous. This CDR3 has 15 amino acids. V was cut by 9 bases and J by 2 bases, with 19 bases left in between. CDR1 and CDR2 (germline): MDHEN, SYDVKM. The CDR3 region has the DNA TGTGCCAGTGAAACATGCTTTTTGATAAACTATGGCTACACCTTC. This translates into CASETCFLINYGYTF.

The chain joins TRBV4-1 to TRBJ2-2, with D uncertain. Trimming shortened V by 1 base and J by 7 bases, and 7 bases separated the two germline ends. Germline V gene lookup returns CDR1 MGHRA and CDR2 YSYEKL. This CDR3 contains 13 residues. The CDR3 spells CASSQGLSGELFF. For the CDR3, the DNA is TGCGCCAGCAGCCAAGGTCTAAGCGGGGAGCTGTTTTTT.

The chain links TRBV29-1 to TRBJ2-5, with 9 bases identical to TRBD1. Trimming removed 3 bases from V and 4 bases from J; junction bases left unmatched: 9. The germline V gene has CDR1 SQVTM and CDR2 ANQGSEA. The CDR3 covers 15 residues. The CDR3 is CSVDATGGLGETQYF. The CDR3 nucleotides read TGCAGCGTTGACGCAACAGGGGGCTTGGGAGAGACCCAGTACTTC.

The genes are TRBV6-1 and TRBJ2-5, with 7 bases matching TRBD1. Per germline, CDR1 MNHNS and CDR2 SASEGT. This CDR3 contains 14 residues. V lost 2 bases, J lost 5 bases, and 5 bases stayed unmatched. The CDR3 sequence: CASSERGQGETQYF. The CDR3 region has the DNA TGTGCCAGCAGTGAAAGGGGGCAGGGGGAGACCCAGTACTTC.

For this clone: Compared with germline, one end of the junction differs, possibly owing to a read error. The V and J genes are TRBV7-7 and TRBJ2-5; 7 bases align to TRBD1. CDR3 length: 15 amino acids. Germline loops: CDR1 SSHAT, CDR2 FNYEAQ (reference sequence). The CDR3 DNA reads TGTGCTAGCAGCTTCAGGGACAGCCAACAAGAGACCCAGTACTTC. As protein: CASSFRDSQQETQYF.

This sequence joins TRBV9 and TRBJ2-2; D may be TRBD2 (6 bases). This CDR3 is built from 13 residues. V lost 0 bases, J lost 8 bases, and 8 bases lay in between. Germline CDR1 and CDR2: SGDLS and YYNGEE. In nucleotides, the CDR3 is TGTGCCAGCAGCGTAGGTCTAGCGGGGGAGCTGTTTTTT. Its translation: CASSVGLAGELFF. The full variable domain, in which reference TRBV9 and TRBJ2-2 provide the parts outside the CDR3, is DSGVTQTPKHLITATGQRVTLRCSPRSGDLSVYWYQQSLDQGLQFLIQYYNGEERAKGNILERFSAQQFPDLHSELNLSSLELGDSALYFCASSVGLAGELFFGEGSRLTVL.

The chain uses TRBV4-1 and TRBJ2-7; D is undetermined. Trimming took off 1 base at V and 6 bases at J, with 10 bases between the two ends. The CDR3 totals 13 residues. Germline CDR1 MGHRA, CDR2 YSYEKL. CDR3 in DNA: TGCGCCAGCAGCCAAGTCCCAGCGACCGAGCAGTACTTC. This sequence encodes CASSQVPATEQYF.